Each of the 25 T cell receptor beta chains below was sequenced from the same sample in a study of T-cell reconstitution after alpha-beta-depleted transplantation in children. TCRbeta library preparation incorporated unique molecular identifiers. TCRdb processed the PCR reads anew with MiXCR; each CDR3 protein has one entry. The sample holds under 6,500 distinct CDR3 sequences, approximately 16% seen once. The sample was PBMCs, mostly from graft donor cells, taken 60 days after TCRalphabeta/CD19-depleted stem cell transplant. The receptor set was obtained from a male patient aged 10 to 17 who had a stem cell transplant for acute myeloid leukemia, so the T cells may come from the graft donor.

This CDR3 reads CASSFWGLTDTQYF. The CDR3 DNA reads as TGTGCCAGCAGCTTTTGGGGGCTCACAGATACGCAGTATTTT. V gene TRBV7-9 combines with J gene TRBJ2-3, with a tentative D call TRBD1 (6 bases). Germline CDR1 reads SEHNR; CDR2 reads FQNEAQ (reference sequence). Trimming left V 3 bases short and J 2 bases short, with 9 bases between. This CDR3 is 14 amino acids long.

This chain links TRBV6-5 with TRBJ1-4; D is undetermined. V was clipped by 8 bases and J by 0 bases, with 13 bases between them. Germline V gives CDR1 MNHEY, CDR2 SVGAGI. The CDR3 totals 15 residues. Written as DNA, the CDR3 is TGTGCCAGCCGAACGTGGAGTGCAACTAATGAAAAACTGTTTTTT. This encodes CASRTWSATNEKLFF.

This chain connects TRBV12-3 or TRBV12-4 to TRBJ2-1; D is perhaps TRBD1 or TRBD2 (5 bases each). The CDR3 consists of 15 residues. Trimming stripped 3 bases from V and 2 bases from J, with 11 bases between. The CDR3 nucleotides read TGTGCCAGCAGTTTGGGGGAATGGACCTACAATGAGCAGTTCTTC. Encoded protein: CASSLGEWTYNEQFF.

This clonotype was observed once. CDR3 loop: CASSVAGGEETQYF. The CDR3 region has the DNA TGTGCCAGCTCTGTAGCGGGGGGCGAAGAGACCCAGTACTTC. The chain has TRBV28 and TRBJ2-5, with TRBD2 identical over 10 bases. Per germline, CDR1 MDHEN and CDR2 SYDVKM. V was pared by 8 bases and J by 3 bases, with 6 bases of the junction left unmatched. The CDR3 consists of 14 residues.

This clonotype turned up a few times. The J gene is TRBJ2-5, the V gene TRBV3-1; weak D call: TRBD2 (5 bases). V was cut by 1 base and J by 3 bases, with 12 bases left in between. Germline values: CDR1 LGHDT, CDR2 YNNKEL (reference sequence). This CDR3 spans 15 amino acids. CDR3 residues: CASSQGGRREETQYF. The CDR3 DNA sequence: TGTGCCAGCAGCCAAGGTGGCAGGCGGGAAGAGACCCAGTACTTC.

In the case of this clonotype: Sequence at one end of the junction differs from germline and may be a read error. The chain has TRBV6-1 and TRBJ2-7; TRBD1 agrees at 7 bases. Looked up from germline, CDR1 is MNHNS and CDR2 is SASEGT. This CDR3 is built from 15 residues. The DNA for the CDR3 is TGTGCCAGCGGTGATCCGGGACAGACTAATTACGAGCAGTACTTC. Translated, it gives CASGDPGQTNYEQYF.

This clonotype was counted only a few times. The rearrangement uses TRBV6-2 or TRBV6-3 and TRBJ1-1; TRBD1 matches 8 bases. The CDR3 totals 14 residues. V trimming: 8 bases; J trimming: 0 bases; junction bases outside the gene matches: 5. CDR1 and CDR2 (germline): MNHEY, SVGEGT. CDR3 in amino acids: CASHPGQVNTEAFF. The CDR3, as DNA: TGTGCCAGCCATCCGGGACAGGTGAACACTGAAGCTTTCTTT.

In this sample, this clonotype is medium-sized (0.01 to 0.1%). This chain connects TRBV5-8 to TRBJ1-2; D unclear. With 2 bases removed from V and 4 bases from J, the gap between germline ends came to 3 bases. CDR1 and CDR2 from the germline V gene are SGHTS and YDEGEE. The CDR3 sequence is 11 residues long. CDR3 sequence: CASSLSYGYTF. The CDR3 DNA is TGTGCCAGCAGCTTAAGCTATGGCTACACCTTC.

This clonotype was detected only a few times. The CDR3 spells CATRGGNGQPQHF. As DNA, the CDR3 is TGTGCCACCAGGGGGGGCAATGGCCAGCCCCAGCATTTT. The chain has TRBV24-1 and TRBJ1-5; a weak D match, TRBD1 (6 bases). The CDR3 runs 13 residues. Trimming removed 7 bases at V and 7 bases at J, with 13 bases between. Germline-derived CDR1 and CDR2 are KGHDR and SFDVKD.

This clonotype is deemed medium-sized. The V call is TRBV6-5, the J call TRBJ1-2, with 8 bases lining up with TRBD1. The CDR3 has 17 residues. The J segment lost 4 bases and the V segment lost 6 bases, leaving 16 bases of the junction unmatched. CDR1 is MNHEY, CDR2 SVGAGI, per germline. The CDR3 coding sequence is TGTGCCAGCAGCCAAGATTCTATCCCCAGGGGGCTCTATGGCTACACCTTC. The encoded protein is CASSQDSIPRGLYGYTF.

This clonotype was recorded a few times. This chain connects TRBV6-7 to TRBJ2-1, with 9 positions matching TRBD2. TRBV6-7 falls under the ORF class, with uncertain function. The CDR3 covers 17 residues. Losses at the gene ends were 2 bases for V and 4 bases for J; bases not matched to a gene: 9. The chain's CDR3 is CASSYRASGTPYNEQFF. DNA for the CDR3: TGTGCCAGCAGTTACCGGGCTAGCGGGACCCCTTACAATGAGCAGTTCTTC.

This clonotype is medium-sized by share. V usage is TRBV7-2 and J usage is TRBJ1-6; D remains ambiguous. The CDR3 length is 12 residues. Trimming stripped 6 bases from V and 5 bases from J, with 5 bases between. CDR1 is SGHTA, CDR2 FQGNSA, per germline. The CDR3 sequence: CASSSNNSPLHF. The CDR3 DNA reads TGTGCCAGCAGTTCGAATAATTCACCCCTCCACTTT.

By share, this clonotype counts as medium-sized (0.01 to 0.1%). This rearrangement joins TRBV5-1 to TRBJ2-1; TRBD1 is a possible D gene (6 bases). The V end lost 4 bases, the J end lost 5 bases, and 13 bases lay between the germline ends. The CDR3 is made up of 14 amino acids. Germline-derived CDR1 and CDR2 are SGHRS and YFSETQ. The CDR3, as DNA: TGCGCCAGCAGCCCACAGGGCTTTAACAATGAGCAGTTCTTC. It encodes CASSPQGFNNEQFF.

This clonotype is labeled as medium-sized. The genes are TRBV12-5 and TRBJ2-3, with TRBD1 as a possible D gene (6 bases). Germline CDR1 reads LGHNT; CDR2 reads FRNRAP. Trimming removed 1 base at V and 0 bases at J, with 8 bases between. The CDR3 is made up of 15 amino acids. CDR3 region: CASGLGTASTDTQYF. CDR3 DNA sequence: TGTGCTAGTGGTTTGGGGACAGCTAGCACAGATACGCAGTATTTT. The variable domain in full, completed from reference TRBV12-5 and TRBJ2-3, reads DARVTQTPRHKVTEMGQEVTMRCQPILGHNTVFWYRQTMMQGLELLAYFRNRAPLDDSGMPKDRFSAEMPDATLATLKIQPSEPRDSAVYFCASGLGTASTDTQYFGPGTRLTVL.

This clonotype was counted only a few times. The J gene is TRBJ2-1, the V gene TRBV6-2 or TRBV6-3; TRBD1 matches at 7 bases. CDR1 and CDR2 (germline): MNHEY, SVGEGT. The V segment lost 3 bases and the J segment 6 bases; nucleotides outside the gene matches: 17. This CDR3 is built from 18 residues. CDR3 bases: TGTGCCAGCAGTTATCCTCAGGGGACAGCTGTAAGACGCAATGAGCAGTTCTTC. It specifies CASSYPQGTAVRRNEQFF.

The CDR3 spells CSATGLFLFGETDTQYF. The CDR3 nucleotides are TGCAGTGCCACGGGACTATTTTTGTTCGGGGAGACAGATACGCAGTATTTT. The V and J genes are TRBV20-1 and TRBJ2-3, with 7 bases fitting TRBD2. After removal of 6 bases from V and 3 bases from J, the junction contained 18 bases not matched to a gene. Germline V gene sequence: CDR1 DFQATT, CDR2 SNEGSKA (reference sequence). The CDR3 contains 17 residues.

In its sample, this clonotype is medium-sized. An end of the junction differs from the germline gene, which may be a read error. The chain recombines TRBV28 with TRBJ2-1; possibly TRBD2 for D (6 bases). Germline CDR1 MDHEN, CDR2 SYDVKM. The CDR3 length is 12 residues. CDR3 loop: CASSQRAEGLSF. The CDR3 DNA sequence: TGTGCCAGCAGCCAACGGGCGGAGGGGCTCAGCTTC.

This chain links TRBV6-6 with TRBJ2-7, with 7 bases identical to TRBD1. CDR1 MNHNY and CDR2 SVGAGI come from the germline V gene (reference sequence). Losses at the gene ends were 8 bases for V and 3 bases for J; bases not matched to a gene: 4. The CDR3 has 12 amino acids. The CDR3 sequence is CASGNRGYEQYF. Written as DNA, the CDR3 is TGTGCCAGCGGGAACAGGGGCTACGAGCAGTACTTC.

This clonotype was seen a few times. The J gene is TRBJ2-2, the V gene TRBV20-1; 7 bases match TRBD2. Germline-derived CDR1 and CDR2 are DFQATT and SNEGSKA (reference sequence). V lost 4 bases, J lost 4 bases, and 9 bases stayed unmatched. This CDR3 is 15 amino acids long. The CDR3 region has the DNA TGCAGTGCTAAGGGGTCTAGCGGAAGCACCGGGGAGCTGTTTTTT. It specifies CSAKGSSGSTGELFF.

Only a few counts were recorded for this clonotype. The chain recombines TRBV7-2 with TRBJ2-1; 9 nucleotides agree with TRBD2. V gave up 0 bases and J gave up 6 bases; unmatched junction bases: 6. Germline CDR1 reads SGHTA; CDR2 reads FQGNSA. This CDR3 region has 16 residues. The DNA for the CDR3 is TGTGCCAGCAGCTTAGCGGCTAGCGGGAATGGCAATGAGCAGTTCTTC. Translated, it gives CASSLAASGNGNEQFF.

V usage is TRBV4-2 and J usage is TRBJ1-2; D call uncertain. V was pared by 0 bases and J by 2 bases, with 13 bases between. Germline assignment: CDR1 LGHNA and CDR2 YNFKEQ. The CDR3 is 16 residues long. CDR3 region: CASSQDVRNGNYGYTF. The CDR3 nucleotides are TGTGCCAGCAGCCAAGATGTTCGTAACGGGAACTATGGCTACACCTTC.

The chain uses TRBV11-2 and TRBJ2-1; D is ambiguous. V lost 1 base and J lost 7, with 11 bases in between. Germline V lookup: CDR1 SGHAT, CDR2 FQNNGV. There are 14 residues in the CDR3. CDR3 protein: CASSLAGPLNEQFF. For the CDR3, the DNA is TGTGCCAGCAGCTTAGCCGGGCCGTTAAATGAGCAGTTCTTC.

This clonotype is termed medium-sized (0.01 to 0.1%). The chain links TRBV7-2 to TRBJ2-1; D is possibly TRBD2 (6 bases). The germline gives CDR1 SGHTA, CDR2 FQGNSA. The CDR3 consists of 14 residues. V gave up 0 bases and J gave up 8 bases, with 11 bases separating them. CDR3 coding DNA: TGTGCCAGCAGCTTAGCGGGAGGTTCTTATGAGCAGTTCTTC. Translated, it gives CASSLAGGSYEQFF.

In its sample, this clonotype is medium-sized. The V gene is TRBV12-3 or TRBV12-4, the J gene TRBJ1-2, with a weak D call TRBD1 (5 bases). The CDR3 is 13 residues long. The CDR3 DNA reads as TGTGCTATTGGGACGGGGTCGCACTATGGCTACACCTTC. Translating it yields CAIGTGSHYGYTF.

As regards this clonotype: A read error may be the cause here, since a much bigger clone is one base away. The J gene is TRBJ2-1, the V gene TRBV4-3; D is perhaps TRBD2 (6 bases). V dropped 1 base and J dropped 5 bases, with 18 bases sitting between them. The CDR3 spans 17 residues. In germline, CDR1 is LGHNA, CDR2 YSLEER. CDR3 loop: CASSQVPRYRRDNEQFF. As DNA, the CDR3 is TGCGCCAGCAGCCAAGTCCCCCGGTACAGGAGGGACAATGAGCAGTTCTTC.